The present T cell receptor (beta chain) was sequenced within a study of T cells in Graves' hyperthyroidism and ophthalmopathy. The germline CDR1 and CDR2 sequences are DFQATT and SNEGSKA (reference sequence). CDR3 length: 14 amino acids. Comment on this clonotype: A single base separates this from a much larger clone, so it may be a read error.

Amplification yielded TCR beta CDR3 regions, with RNA transcripts as the source. The TCR CDR3 first-round RT-PCR relied on the HTBI primer set. TCRdb independently ran MiXCR on the multiplex PCR reads; one entry per CDR3 protein. The sample holds 330,000 or so distinct CDR3 sequences; roughly 19% are singletons and the top ten take 39%. Diagnosis rested on symptoms, serum thyroxine and TRAb, thyroid ultrasound, and orbital computed tomography. The sequenced material came from blood. This receptor was obtained from a man aged 45-65 years with Graves' ophthalmopathy. The J gene is TRBJ2-1, the V gene TRBV20-1, with TRBD2 as a possible D gene (5 bases). The CDR3 coding sequence is TGCAGTGCTCCGAAGGACTCCCGATCGAGTGAGCAGCTCTTC. Translating gives CSAPKDSRSSEQLF.